Listed below are T cell receptor beta chains from one sample, sequenced in a study of T cell repertoires in cytomegalovirus infection. TCRdb recomputed calls from the reads with MiXCR, one row per CDR3 protein. The table lists a few hundred thousand distinct CDR3 sequences, over 15% of them singletons, with around half in the top ten. Source material: CD8+ T cells from PBMCs. The receptors come from a human donor in good health (CMV status not recorded). Some clones in this sample may be carry-over from other donors' samples. CDR3s include the opening cysteine and the closing phenylalanine or tryptophan. The D gene is left open where the match is weak. Rows may omit the clone size; those that give it use once, few, many or a size class.

j_gene: TRBJ2-7; d_gene: -; v_gene: TRBV29-1; abundance: few; CDR3nt: TGCAGCGTTGAAGGGGTCCATGAGCAGTACTTC; CDR3aa: CSVEGVHEQYF
j_gene: TRBJ2-2; d_gene: -; v_gene: TRBV24-1; abundance: -; CDR3nt: TGTGCCACCAGTGAGGGGAACACCGGGGAGCTGTTTTTT; CDR3aa: CATSEGNTGELFF
j_gene: TRBJ2-3; d_gene: TRBD2; v_gene: TRBV15; abundance: few; CDR3nt: TGTGCCACCAGCGGCGGGAGTCTGGGTATAGATACGCAGTATTTT; CDR3aa: CATSGGSLGIDTQYF
j_gene: TRBJ2-3; d_gene: -; v_gene: TRBV7-8; abundance: many; CDR3nt: TGTGCCGGAGGCCCGACAGCTAGCACAGATACGCAGTATTTT; CDR3aa: CAGGPTASTDTQYF
j_gene: TRBJ2-3; d_gene: -; v_gene: TRBV4-2; abundance: -; CDR3nt: TGTGCCAGCAGCCAAGATCGCTTCGCAGATACGCAGTATTTT; CDR3aa: CASSQDRFADTQYF
j_gene: TRBJ1-5; d_gene: -; v_gene: TRBV28; abundance: many; CDR3nt: TGTGCCAGCAGTCCAGAGGTGAGTCAGCCCCAGCATTTT; CDR3aa: CASSPEVSQPQHF
j_gene: TRBJ2-7; d_gene: TRBD1; v_gene: TRBV7-2; abundance: many; CDR3nt: TGTGCCAGCAGCCCCAGTCCCGGGACAGCCATCGAGCAGTACTTC; CDR3aa: CASSPSPGTAIEQYF
j_gene: TRBJ2-3; d_gene: TRBD2; v_gene: TRBV6-1; abundance: many; CDR3nt: TGTGCCAGCAGTCCGGGACTAGCGGTGCCCACAGATACGCAGTATTTT; CDR3aa: CASSPGLAVPTDTQYF
j_gene: TRBJ1-4; d_gene: -; v_gene: TRBV29-1; abundance: few; CDR3nt: TGCAGCGGAGGAAGGCAGGGCTTGAATGAAAAACTGTTTTTT; CDR3aa: CSGGRQGLNEKLFF
j_gene: TRBJ1-4; d_gene: -; v_gene: TRBV7-8; abundance: few; CDR3nt: TGTGCCAGCAGCCAAACCCGCAGGGGAGGAGAAAAACTGTTTTTT; CDR3aa: CASSQTRRGGEKLFF
j_gene: TRBJ1-5; d_gene: TRBD1; v_gene: TRBV6-2/TRBV6-3; abundance: -; CDR3nt: TGTGCCAGCAGTTACTCCCGGGACAGTGAGGGTCAGCCCCAGCATTTT; CDR3aa: CASSYSRDSEGQPQHF
j_gene: TRBJ2-1; d_gene: -; v_gene: TRBV7-6; abundance: many; CDR3nt: TGTGCCAGCAGCGAGGGCGGGGTGCAGTTCTTC; CDR3aa: CASSEGGVQFF
j_gene: TRBJ1-1; d_gene: -; v_gene: TRBV5-6; abundance: many; CDR3nt: TGTGCCAGCAGCCCAGGGTTTATGAACACTGAAGCTTTCTTT; CDR3aa: CASSPGFMNTEAFF
j_gene: TRBJ2-5; d_gene: TRBD2; v_gene: TRBV5-1; abundance: -; CDR3nt: TGCGCCAGCAGCCCCTTAGCGGGGGGGCTCGGAGGGGAGACCCAGTACTTC; CDR3aa: CASSPLAGGLGGETQYF
j_gene: TRBJ2-5; d_gene: -; v_gene: TRBV7-8; abundance: many; CDR3nt: TGTGCCAGCAGCCAAACAGGGAACTCCCAAGAGACCCAGTACTTC; CDR3aa: CASSQTGNSQETQYF
j_gene: TRBJ1-2; d_gene: -; v_gene: TRBV29-1; abundance: few; CDR3nt: TGCAGCGTTGTGATGGGATCCTCCTATGGCTACACCTTC; CDR3aa: CSVVMGSSYGYTF
j_gene: TRBJ1-1; d_gene: -; v_gene: TRBV9; abundance: -; CDR3nt: TGTGCCAGCAGCGTAGTACAGGGAGTGAACACTGAAGCTTTCTTT; CDR3aa: CASSVVQGVNTEAFF
j_gene: TRBJ2-1; d_gene: -; v_gene: TRBV29-1; abundance: few; CDR3nt: TGCAGCATTGAACATGGGACAAGGAGCTCCTACAATGAGCAGTTCTTC; CDR3aa: CSIEHGTRSSYNEQFF
j_gene: TRBJ2-1; d_gene: -; v_gene: TRBV2; abundance: -; CDR3nt: TGTGCCAGCAGCCTTACAAATGGGGCGGGGCAGGGGTCCTACAATGAGCAGTTCTTC; CDR3aa: CASSLTNGAGQGSYNEQFF
j_gene: TRBJ2-7; d_gene: TRBD1; v_gene: TRBV12-3/TRBV12-4; abundance: -; CDR3nt: TGTGCCAGCAGCGATCGGACAGGGGCCTACGAGCAGTACTTC; CDR3aa: CASSDRTGAYEQYF
j_gene: TRBJ1-2; d_gene: -; v_gene: TRBV28; abundance: -; CDR3nt: TGTGCCAGCAGTTTGACCGAGGGAAGCGGGAACTATGGCTACACCTTC; CDR3aa: CASSLTEGSGNYGYTF
j_gene: TRBJ2-4; d_gene: -; v_gene: TRBV19; abundance: -; CDR3nt: TGTGCCAGTGGGTGGGGGGAAAACATTCAGTACTTC; CDR3aa: CASGWGENIQYF
j_gene: TRBJ2-1; d_gene: TRBD2; v_gene: TRBV4-1; abundance: -; CDR3nt: TGCGCCAGCAGCCCAGGGACTAGCGGGGGCTATGAGCAGTTCTTC; CDR3aa: CASSPGTSGGYEQFF
j_gene: TRBJ2-2; d_gene: TRBD2; v_gene: TRBV12-3/TRBV12-4; abundance: -; CDR3nt: TGTGCCAGCAGTCGACACGACCGTAGACTAGCTTCTTCCGGGGAGCTGTTTTTT; CDR3aa: CASSRHDRRLASSGELFF
j_gene: TRBJ1-2; d_gene: -; v_gene: TRBV15; abundance: few; CDR3nt: TGTGCCACCAGCAGAGAGGGGACCGCCGGAGATTATGGCTACACCTTC; CDR3aa: CATSREGTAGDYGYTF
j_gene: TRBJ1-4; d_gene: TRBD1; v_gene: TRBV28; abundance: many; CDR3nt: TGTGCCAGCAGTCCAGGGGGGATAGCTGAAAAACTGTTTTTT; CDR3aa: CASSPGGIAEKLFF
j_gene: TRBJ2-3; d_gene: TRBD2; v_gene: TRBV7-6; abundance: -; CDR3nt: TGTGCCAGCAGCTTAGAGCTGGCTAGCGGGGGGCCGGGGGCAGATACGCAGTATTTT; CDR3aa: CASSLELASGGPGADTQYF
j_gene: TRBJ2-1; d_gene: -; v_gene: TRBV2; abundance: once; CDR3nt: TGTGCCAGCATATCAGGGGCTGGGTCCTACAATGAGCAGTTCTTC; CDR3aa: CASISGAGSYNEQFF
j_gene: TRBJ2-1; d_gene: -; v_gene: TRBV7-9; abundance: many; CDR3nt: TGTGCCAGCAGCATGACAGGTGATGAGCAGTTCTTC; CDR3aa: CASSMTGDEQFF
j_gene: TRBJ2-5; d_gene: -; v_gene: TRBV6-6; abundance: few; CDR3nt: TGTGCCAGCAGTTACTTTCAGCCAAAAGAGACCCAGTACTTC; CDR3aa: CASSYFQPKETQYF
j_gene: TRBJ2-6; d_gene: -; v_gene: TRBV15; abundance: -; CDR3nt: TGTGCCACCAGCAGGCCGTCCCTTGGGGAAATTAGTGGGGCCAACGTCCTGACTTTC; CDR3aa: CATSRPSLGEISGANVLTF
j_gene: TRBJ1-2; d_gene: -; v_gene: TRBV7-2; abundance: many; CDR3nt: TGTGCCAGCAGCACGACAGGAAGTGGCGGCATCTACTATGGCTACACCTTC; CDR3aa: CASSTTGSGGIYYGYTF
j_gene: TRBJ1-2; d_gene: TRBD1; v_gene: TRBV29-1; abundance: -; CDR3nt: TGCAGCGTCCCCAGAACCACAGGGGATGGCTACACCTTC; CDR3aa: CSVPRTTGDGYTF
j_gene: TRBJ2-1; d_gene: TRBD1; v_gene: TRBV29-1; abundance: -; CDR3nt: TGCAGCGTTGCCAGACCCGGGACAGGAGCCTACAATGAGCAGTTCTTC; CDR3aa: CSVARPGTGAYNEQFF
j_gene: TRBJ2-1; d_gene: TRBD2; v_gene: TRBV20-1; abundance: -; CDR3nt: TGCAGTGCTAGAGGCCCCCGGGGGGGCGGCGGCTCCTACAATGAGCAGTTCTTC; CDR3aa: CSARGPRGGGGSYNEQFF
j_gene: TRBJ1-1; d_gene: -; v_gene: TRBV4-2; abundance: -; CDR3nt: TGTGCCAGCAGCCAAGATCCAGGGACGAACACTGAAGCTTTCTTT; CDR3aa: CASSQDPGTNTEAFF
j_gene: TRBJ1-5; d_gene: -; v_gene: TRBV6-5; abundance: many; CDR3nt: TGTGCCAGCAGTTACGGAGGGAGCAATCAGCCCCAGCATTTT; CDR3aa: CASSYGGSNQPQHF
j_gene: TRBJ2-7; d_gene: -; v_gene: TRBV5-6; abundance: -; CDR3nt: TGTGCCAGCAGCTTGGGGGCTTCTTCCTCCACCGAGCAGTACTTC; CDR3aa: CASSLGASSSTEQYF
j_gene: TRBJ1-2; d_gene: TRBD1; v_gene: TRBV4-3; abundance: -; CDR3nt: TGCGCCAGCAGCCCTGTCCGGACAGGGGGTTTTGGCTACACCTTC; CDR3aa: CASSPVRTGGFGYTF
j_gene: TRBJ1-6; d_gene: -; v_gene: TRBV20-1; abundance: few; CDR3nt: TGCAGTGCCGTACCCCGAAAACAGGGATTCAATTCACCCCTCCACTTT; CDR3aa: CSAVPRKQGFNSPLHF
j_gene: TRBJ2-2; d_gene: -; v_gene: TRBV5-1; abundance: -; CDR3nt: TGCGCCAGCAGTTCCTCTCGGGGAGGCACCGGGGAGCTGTTTTTT; CDR3aa: CASSSSRGGTGELFF
j_gene: TRBJ2-5; d_gene: -; v_gene: TRBV7-8; abundance: many; CDR3nt: TGTGCCAGCAGCTTCACCGGGATCGGAGAGACCCAGTACTTC; CDR3aa: CASSFTGIGETQYF
j_gene: TRBJ2-7; d_gene: -; v_gene: TRBV6-2/TRBV6-3; abundance: -; CDR3nt: TGTGCCAGCAGTTACTCGGTCGGGGGAAGCGAGCAGTACTTC; CDR3aa: CASSYSVGGSEQYF
j_gene: TRBJ2-1; d_gene: -; v_gene: TRBV20-1; abundance: once; CDR3nt: TGCAGTGCCCTCCGGAGAAACAATGAGCAGTTCTTC; CDR3aa: CSALRRNNEQFF
j_gene: TRBJ1-2; d_gene: -; v_gene: TRBV6-2/TRBV6-3; abundance: many; CDR3nt: TGTGCCAGCAGTTACGAGGGATCCTTATATGGCTACACCTTC; CDR3aa: CASSYEGSLYGYTF
j_gene: TRBJ2-1; d_gene: -; v_gene: TRBV19; abundance: -; CDR3nt: TGTGCCAGTAGTATTAGCTTGACGGGAGAATACAATGAGCAGTTCTTC; CDR3aa: CASSISLTGEYNEQFF
j_gene: TRBJ2-7; d_gene: -; v_gene: TRBV11-2; abundance: -; CDR3nt: TGTGCCAGCAGCTTAGACCCACCGGGGGACGGCTACGAGCAGTACTTC; CDR3aa: CASSLDPPGDGYEQYF
j_gene: TRBJ2-5; d_gene: -; v_gene: TRBV10-3; abundance: -; CDR3nt: TGTGCCATCAGTGAACTATGGAAAGAGACCCAGTACTTC; CDR3aa: CAISELWKETQYF
j_gene: TRBJ2-3; d_gene: -; v_gene: TRBV5-1; abundance: -; CDR3nt: TGCGCCAGCAGCCTCCCCCAGGGGACAAGCACAGATACGCAGTATTTT; CDR3aa: CASSLPQGTSTDTQYF
j_gene: TRBJ1-1; d_gene: TRBD1; v_gene: TRBV12-3/TRBV12-4; abundance: -; CDR3nt: TGTGCCAGCCTCCGGGACAGTCGACGGACTGAAGCTTTCTTT; CDR3aa: CASLRDSRRTEAFF
j_gene: TRBJ1-1; d_gene: TRBD1; v_gene: TRBV7-6; abundance: many; CDR3nt: TGTGCCAGCAGCTCGGGACAGGAAGAAGCTTTCTTT; CDR3aa: CASSSGQEEAFF
j_gene: TRBJ2-1; d_gene: -; v_gene: TRBV20-1; abundance: few; CDR3nt: TGCAGTGCTAGAGATACCCTCCACGGGGGGCGCGGGTACAATGAGCAGTTCTTC; CDR3aa: CSARDTLHGGRGYNEQFF
j_gene: TRBJ1-6; d_gene: -; v_gene: TRBV6-2/TRBV6-3; abundance: few; CDR3nt: TGTGCCAGCAGTTACCCATCACCCCTCCACTTT; CDR3aa: CASSYPSPLHF
j_gene: TRBJ1-3; d_gene: -; v_gene: TRBV24-1; abundance: -; CDR3nt: TGTGCCACCAGTGGTGCAGACAGGCGCCCCTCTGGAAACACCATATATTTT; CDR3aa: CATSGADRRPSGNTIYF
j_gene: TRBJ1-1; d_gene: -; v_gene: TRBV20-1; abundance: few; CDR3nt: TGCAGTGCTAGGCTCATGAACACTGAAGCTTTCTTT; CDR3aa: CSARLMNTEAFF
j_gene: TRBJ2-3; d_gene: TRBD1; v_gene: TRBV5-4; abundance: many; CDR3nt: TGTGCCAGCAGCCTTGACAGGGGAACGCAGTATTTT; CDR3aa: CASSLDRGTQYF
j_gene: TRBJ2-3; d_gene: -; v_gene: TRBV11-1; abundance: few; CDR3nt: TGTGCCAGCAGCCCCGGAACGACACGACCCACAGATACGCAGTATTTT; CDR3aa: CASSPGTTRPTDTQYF
j_gene: TRBJ1-5; d_gene: -; v_gene: TRBV7-2; abundance: many; CDR3nt: TGTGCCAGCAGCTTAGAGGACTATCAGCCCCAGCATTTT; CDR3aa: CASSLEDYQPQHF
j_gene: TRBJ1-2; d_gene: -; v_gene: TRBV12-3/TRBV12-4; abundance: few; CDR3nt: TGTGCCAGCAGCCCGGGGGTTTGGGGCTACACCTTC; CDR3aa: CASSPGVWGYTF
j_gene: TRBJ1-5; d_gene: TRBD1; v_gene: TRBV29-1; abundance: -; CDR3nt: TGCAGCGTCAGGGACAGTAGCAATCAGCCCCAGCATTTT; CDR3aa: CSVRDSSNQPQHF